The clone carrying this T cell receptor beta chain was observed at least ten times. These data are taken from a study of human T cells and chemical hapten exposure. V shed 0 bases and J shed 1 base, with 12 bases lying between them. CDR3 length: 15 amino acids. Looked up from germline, CDR1 is DFQATT and CDR2 is SNEGSKA (reference sequence). Total RNA extraction was carried out from unfractionated whole blood. Library construction involved attaching unique molecular identifiers to individual cDNA molecules, which allowed quantitative, reproducible TCR counting. Each CDR3 protein gets one entry after TCRdb re-called the reads with MiXCR. The top ten hold more than 1.3% of the sample, which has around 120,000 distinct CDR3 sequences, less than 10% seen once.

The specimen sequenced was whole blood. The chain carries TRBV20-1 and TRBJ1-1, with D possibly matching TRBD1 (5 bases). The sequence was obtained from a human donor in good health. Some clones in this sample may be carry-over from other donors' samples. The CDR3: CSAREPGRGNTEAFF. The DNA of the CDR3 is TGCAGTGCTAGAGAACCGGGACGGGGGAACACTGAAGCTTTCTTT.